One and the same sample provided the 5 T cell receptor beta chains below, sequenced in a study of blood T cell repertoires in COVID-19. Sequencing was performed with immunoSEQ multiplex PCR; in TCRdb, only in-frame clones are kept and a portion is missing. The sample comprises roughly 300,000 clones, 85% to 90% of which are singletons, and 3.5% to 4.5% rests with the top ten. Sequencing input: PBMCs or T cells enriched from blood (not recorded which). These receptors came from a man between 25 and 39 years old who had recovered from COVID-19.

V gene TRBV5-1 combines with J gene TRBJ2-3, with D maybe TRBD2 (6 bases). Germline-derived CDR1 and CDR2 are SGHRS and YFSETQ. CDR3 length equals 18 residues. Between the trimmed V and J ends, which lost 2 bases and 0 bases, there was a span of 19 bases. The CDR3 loop reads CASSFRQRAGPSTDTQYF. The CDR3 bases are TGCGCCAGCAGCTTCCGACAGAGAGCGGGCCCTAGCACAGATACGCAGTATTTT.

The J gene is TRBJ2-1, the V gene TRBV6-5, with TRBD1 matching over 7 bases. Per the germline V gene, CDR1 is MNHEY and CDR2 is SVGAGI. The junction had 7 bases not matched to a gene; V was cut back by 0 bases and J by 5 bases. The CDR3 runs 16 residues. The CDR3 sequence: CASSYSRQGSHNEQFF. The CDR3 DNA follows: TGTGCCAGCAGTTACTCGCGACAGGGATCCCACAATGAGCAGTTCTTC.

This clone was seen a handful of times. The sample contains more than one DNA sequence encoding this CDR3. V usage is TRBV10-1 and J usage is TRBJ2-2; possible D gene TRBD1, 7 bases. Per germline, CDR1 WNHNN and CDR2 SYGVQD (reference sequence). V lost 7 bases, J lost 5 bases, and 11 bases lay in between. The CDR3 runs 13 residues. CDR3 loop: CASTPGGTGELFF. In DNA, the CDR3 is TGCGCCAGCACCCCAGGGGGGACCGGGGAGCTGTTTTTT.

V and J are TRBV7-9 and TRBJ2-1, with D possibly being TRBD1 (6 bases). Germline CDR1 is SEHNR and CDR2 is FQNEAQ (reference sequence). CDR3 length: 15 residues. Trimming stripped 5 bases from V and 7 bases from J, with 18 bases between. In DNA, the CDR3 is TGTGCCAGCAGCCTCCTACAGGGAGTTGGAAATGAGCAGTTCTTC. Encoded protein: CASSLLQGVGNEQFF.

CDR3 region: CASTNEGVRYGYTF. The DNA for the CDR3 is TGTGCCAGCACCAATGAGGGGGTTCGATATGGCTACACCTTC. The rearrangement links TRBV11-2 to TRBJ1-2, with D possibly matching TRBD1 (6 bases). CDR1 and CDR2 from the germline V gene are SGHAT and FQNNGV. V lost 7 bases and J lost 5, with 17 bases in between. CDR3 size: 14 residues.